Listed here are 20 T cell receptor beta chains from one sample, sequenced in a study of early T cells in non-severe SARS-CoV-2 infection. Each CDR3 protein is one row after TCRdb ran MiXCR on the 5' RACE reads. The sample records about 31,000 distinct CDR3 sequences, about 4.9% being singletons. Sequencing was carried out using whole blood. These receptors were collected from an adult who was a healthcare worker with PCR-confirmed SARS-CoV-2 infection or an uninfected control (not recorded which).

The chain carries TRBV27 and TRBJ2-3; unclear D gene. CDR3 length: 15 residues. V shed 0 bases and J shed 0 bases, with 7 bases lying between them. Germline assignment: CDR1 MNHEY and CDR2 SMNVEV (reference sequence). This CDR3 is CASSLSGRSTDTQYF. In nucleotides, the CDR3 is TGTGCCAGCAGTTTATCTGGACGGAGCACAGATACGCAGTATTTT.

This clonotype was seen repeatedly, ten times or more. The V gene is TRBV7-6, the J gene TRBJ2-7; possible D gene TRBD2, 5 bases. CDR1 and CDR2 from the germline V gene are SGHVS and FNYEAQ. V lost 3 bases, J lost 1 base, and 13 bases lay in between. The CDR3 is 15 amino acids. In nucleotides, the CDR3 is TGTGCCAGCAGCTTTACGAGGGAACTATCCTACGAGCAGTACTTC. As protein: CASSFTRELSYEQYF.

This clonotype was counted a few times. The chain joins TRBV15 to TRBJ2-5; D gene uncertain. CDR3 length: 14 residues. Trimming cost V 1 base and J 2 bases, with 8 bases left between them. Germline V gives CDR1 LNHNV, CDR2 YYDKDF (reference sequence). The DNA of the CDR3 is TGTGCCACCAGCAGAGCAGTCAGGCAAGAGACCCAGTACTTC. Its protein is CATSRAVRQETQYF.

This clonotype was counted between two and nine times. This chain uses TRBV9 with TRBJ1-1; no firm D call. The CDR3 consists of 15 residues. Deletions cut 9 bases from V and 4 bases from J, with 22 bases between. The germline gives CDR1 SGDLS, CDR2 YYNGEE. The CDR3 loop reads CANPRQWGGATEAFF. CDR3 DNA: TGTGCCAACCCGCGCCAATGGGGAGGCGCCACTGAAGCTTTCTTT.

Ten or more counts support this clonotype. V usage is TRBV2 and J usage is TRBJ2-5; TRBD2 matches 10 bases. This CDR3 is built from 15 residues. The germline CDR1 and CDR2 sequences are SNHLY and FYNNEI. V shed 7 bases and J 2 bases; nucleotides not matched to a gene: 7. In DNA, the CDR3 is TGTGCCAGCAAGGGGCTAGCGGGAGTACAAGAGACCCAGTACTTC. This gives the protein CASKGLAGVQETQYF. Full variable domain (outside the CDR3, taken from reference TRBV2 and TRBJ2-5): EPEVTQTPSHQVTQMGQEVILRCVPISNHLYFYWYRQILGQKVEFLVSFYNNEISEKSEIFDDQFSVERPDGSNFTLKIRSTKLEDSAMYFCASKGLAGVQETQYFGPGTRLLVL.

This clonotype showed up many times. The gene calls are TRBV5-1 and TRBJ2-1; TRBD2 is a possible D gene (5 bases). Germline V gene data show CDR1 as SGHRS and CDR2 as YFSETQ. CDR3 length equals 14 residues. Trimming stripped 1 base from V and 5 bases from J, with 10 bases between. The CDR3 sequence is CASSLLAANNEQFF. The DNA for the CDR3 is TGCGCCAGCAGCTTGCTAGCAGCAAACAATGAGCAGTTCTTC.

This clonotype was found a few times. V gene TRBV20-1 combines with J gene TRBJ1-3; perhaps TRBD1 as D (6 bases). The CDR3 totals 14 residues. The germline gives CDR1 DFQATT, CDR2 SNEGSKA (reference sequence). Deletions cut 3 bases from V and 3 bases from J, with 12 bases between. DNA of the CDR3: TGCAGTGCTAGGGATGACAGGATTGGAAACACCATATATTTT. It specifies CSARDDRIGNTIYF.

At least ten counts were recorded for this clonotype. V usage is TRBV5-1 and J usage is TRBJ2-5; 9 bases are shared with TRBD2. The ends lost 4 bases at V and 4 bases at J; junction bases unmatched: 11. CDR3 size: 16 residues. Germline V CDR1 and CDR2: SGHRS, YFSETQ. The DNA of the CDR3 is TGCGCCAGCAGCCGAAACGGCAGGACTAGCGCAGAGACCCAGTACTTC. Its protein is CASSRNGRTSAETQYF.

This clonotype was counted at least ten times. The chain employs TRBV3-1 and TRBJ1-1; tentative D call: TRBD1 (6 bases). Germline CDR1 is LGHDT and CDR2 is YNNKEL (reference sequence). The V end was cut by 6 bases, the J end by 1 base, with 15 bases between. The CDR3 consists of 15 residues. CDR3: CASRPTGLGNTEAFF. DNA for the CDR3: TGTGCCAGCAGACCTACAGGGCTGGGGAACACTGAAGCTTTCTTT. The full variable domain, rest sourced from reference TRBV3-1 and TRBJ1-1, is DTAVSQTPKYLVTQMGNDKSIKCEQNLGHDTMYWYKQDSKKFLKIMFSYNNKELIINETVPNRFSPKSPDKAHLNLHINSLELGDSAVYFCASRPTGLGNTEAFFGQGTRLTVV.

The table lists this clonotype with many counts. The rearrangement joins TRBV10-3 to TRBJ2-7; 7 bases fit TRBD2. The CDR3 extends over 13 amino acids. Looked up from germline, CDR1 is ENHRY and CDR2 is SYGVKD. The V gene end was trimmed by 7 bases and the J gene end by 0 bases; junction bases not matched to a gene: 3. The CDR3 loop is CAIKGLSSYEQYF. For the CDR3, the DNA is TGTGCCATCAAGGGACTAAGCTCCTACGAGCAGTACTTC.

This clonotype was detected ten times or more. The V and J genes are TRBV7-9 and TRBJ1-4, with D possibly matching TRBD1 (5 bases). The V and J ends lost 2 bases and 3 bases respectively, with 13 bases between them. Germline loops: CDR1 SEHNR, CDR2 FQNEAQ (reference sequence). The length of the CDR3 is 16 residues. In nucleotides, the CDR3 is TGTGCCAGCAGCTTAAGAGACGGGGGACCTAATGAAAAACTGTTTTTT. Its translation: CASSLRDGGPNEKLFF. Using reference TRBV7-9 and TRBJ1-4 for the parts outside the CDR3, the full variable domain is DTGVSQNPRHKITKRGQNVTFRCDPISEHNRLYWYRQTLGQGPEFLTYFQNEAQLEKSRLLSDRFSAERPKGSFSTLEIQRTEQGDSAMYLCASSLRDGGPNEKLFFGSGTQLSVL.

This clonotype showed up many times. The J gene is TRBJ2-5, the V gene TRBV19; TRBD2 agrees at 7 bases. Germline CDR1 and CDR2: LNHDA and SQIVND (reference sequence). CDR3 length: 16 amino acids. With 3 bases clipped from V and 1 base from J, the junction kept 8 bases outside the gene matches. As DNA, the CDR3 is TGTGCCAGTAGTATCAGGGCTAGCGGCTTCCAAGAGACCCAGTACTTC. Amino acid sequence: CASSIRASGFQETQYF.

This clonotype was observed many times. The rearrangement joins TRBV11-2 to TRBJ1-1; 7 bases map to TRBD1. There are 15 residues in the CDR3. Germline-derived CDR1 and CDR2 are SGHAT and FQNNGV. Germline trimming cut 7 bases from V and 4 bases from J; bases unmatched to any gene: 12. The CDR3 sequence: CASTPRQGYSTEAFF. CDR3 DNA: TGTGCCAGCACCCCCCGACAGGGATATAGCACTGAAGCTTTCTTT.

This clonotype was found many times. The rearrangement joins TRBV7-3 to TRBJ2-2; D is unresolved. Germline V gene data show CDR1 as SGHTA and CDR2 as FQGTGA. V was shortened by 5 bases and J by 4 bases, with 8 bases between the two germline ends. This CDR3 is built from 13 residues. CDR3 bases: TGTGCCAGCAGCCCGACCCCCACCGGGGAGCTGTTTTTT. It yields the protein CASSPTPTGELFF.

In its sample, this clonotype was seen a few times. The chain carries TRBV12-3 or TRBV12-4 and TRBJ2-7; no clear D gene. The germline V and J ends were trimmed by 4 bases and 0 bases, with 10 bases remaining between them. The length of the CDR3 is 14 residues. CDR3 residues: CASSSQDGSYEQYF. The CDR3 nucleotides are TGTGCCAGCAGTTCTCAGGACGGCTCCTACGAGCAGTACTTC.

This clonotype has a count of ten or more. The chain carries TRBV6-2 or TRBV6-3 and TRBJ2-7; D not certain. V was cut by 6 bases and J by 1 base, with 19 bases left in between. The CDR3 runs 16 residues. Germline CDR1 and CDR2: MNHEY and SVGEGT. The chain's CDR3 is CASRPLTRLGSYEQYF. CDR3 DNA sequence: TGTGCCAGCAGACCCCTGACCAGGCTTGGGTCCTACGAGCAGTACTTC.

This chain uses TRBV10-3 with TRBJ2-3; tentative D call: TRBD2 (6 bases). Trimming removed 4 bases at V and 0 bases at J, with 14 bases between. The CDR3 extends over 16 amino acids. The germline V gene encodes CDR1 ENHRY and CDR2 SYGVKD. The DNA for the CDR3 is TGTGCCATCAGTGGGTCGGGCGGGGTGAGCACAGATACGCAGTATTTT. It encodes CAISGSGGVSTDTQYF.

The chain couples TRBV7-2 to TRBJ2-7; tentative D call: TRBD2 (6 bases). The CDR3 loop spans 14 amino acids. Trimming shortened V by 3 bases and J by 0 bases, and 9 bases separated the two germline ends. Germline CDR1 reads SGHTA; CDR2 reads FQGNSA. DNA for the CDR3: TGTGCCAGCAGCTTTGGGGGGAGCTCCTACGAGCAGTACTTC. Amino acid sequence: CASSFGGSSYEQYF.

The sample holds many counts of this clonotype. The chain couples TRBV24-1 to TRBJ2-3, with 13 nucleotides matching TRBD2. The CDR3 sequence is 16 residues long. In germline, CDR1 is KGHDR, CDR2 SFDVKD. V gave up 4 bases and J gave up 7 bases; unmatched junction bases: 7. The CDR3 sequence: CATSETSGRAVNTQYF. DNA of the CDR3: TGTGCCACCAGTGAAACTAGCGGGAGGGCCGTGAATACGCAGTATTTT.

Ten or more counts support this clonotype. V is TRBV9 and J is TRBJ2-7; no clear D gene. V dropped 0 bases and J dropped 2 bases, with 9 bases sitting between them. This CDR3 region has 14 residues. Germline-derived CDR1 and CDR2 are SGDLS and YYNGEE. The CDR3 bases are TGTGCCAGCAGCGTAGCGGCCCAGACCTACGAGCAGTACTTC. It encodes CASSVAAQTYEQYF.